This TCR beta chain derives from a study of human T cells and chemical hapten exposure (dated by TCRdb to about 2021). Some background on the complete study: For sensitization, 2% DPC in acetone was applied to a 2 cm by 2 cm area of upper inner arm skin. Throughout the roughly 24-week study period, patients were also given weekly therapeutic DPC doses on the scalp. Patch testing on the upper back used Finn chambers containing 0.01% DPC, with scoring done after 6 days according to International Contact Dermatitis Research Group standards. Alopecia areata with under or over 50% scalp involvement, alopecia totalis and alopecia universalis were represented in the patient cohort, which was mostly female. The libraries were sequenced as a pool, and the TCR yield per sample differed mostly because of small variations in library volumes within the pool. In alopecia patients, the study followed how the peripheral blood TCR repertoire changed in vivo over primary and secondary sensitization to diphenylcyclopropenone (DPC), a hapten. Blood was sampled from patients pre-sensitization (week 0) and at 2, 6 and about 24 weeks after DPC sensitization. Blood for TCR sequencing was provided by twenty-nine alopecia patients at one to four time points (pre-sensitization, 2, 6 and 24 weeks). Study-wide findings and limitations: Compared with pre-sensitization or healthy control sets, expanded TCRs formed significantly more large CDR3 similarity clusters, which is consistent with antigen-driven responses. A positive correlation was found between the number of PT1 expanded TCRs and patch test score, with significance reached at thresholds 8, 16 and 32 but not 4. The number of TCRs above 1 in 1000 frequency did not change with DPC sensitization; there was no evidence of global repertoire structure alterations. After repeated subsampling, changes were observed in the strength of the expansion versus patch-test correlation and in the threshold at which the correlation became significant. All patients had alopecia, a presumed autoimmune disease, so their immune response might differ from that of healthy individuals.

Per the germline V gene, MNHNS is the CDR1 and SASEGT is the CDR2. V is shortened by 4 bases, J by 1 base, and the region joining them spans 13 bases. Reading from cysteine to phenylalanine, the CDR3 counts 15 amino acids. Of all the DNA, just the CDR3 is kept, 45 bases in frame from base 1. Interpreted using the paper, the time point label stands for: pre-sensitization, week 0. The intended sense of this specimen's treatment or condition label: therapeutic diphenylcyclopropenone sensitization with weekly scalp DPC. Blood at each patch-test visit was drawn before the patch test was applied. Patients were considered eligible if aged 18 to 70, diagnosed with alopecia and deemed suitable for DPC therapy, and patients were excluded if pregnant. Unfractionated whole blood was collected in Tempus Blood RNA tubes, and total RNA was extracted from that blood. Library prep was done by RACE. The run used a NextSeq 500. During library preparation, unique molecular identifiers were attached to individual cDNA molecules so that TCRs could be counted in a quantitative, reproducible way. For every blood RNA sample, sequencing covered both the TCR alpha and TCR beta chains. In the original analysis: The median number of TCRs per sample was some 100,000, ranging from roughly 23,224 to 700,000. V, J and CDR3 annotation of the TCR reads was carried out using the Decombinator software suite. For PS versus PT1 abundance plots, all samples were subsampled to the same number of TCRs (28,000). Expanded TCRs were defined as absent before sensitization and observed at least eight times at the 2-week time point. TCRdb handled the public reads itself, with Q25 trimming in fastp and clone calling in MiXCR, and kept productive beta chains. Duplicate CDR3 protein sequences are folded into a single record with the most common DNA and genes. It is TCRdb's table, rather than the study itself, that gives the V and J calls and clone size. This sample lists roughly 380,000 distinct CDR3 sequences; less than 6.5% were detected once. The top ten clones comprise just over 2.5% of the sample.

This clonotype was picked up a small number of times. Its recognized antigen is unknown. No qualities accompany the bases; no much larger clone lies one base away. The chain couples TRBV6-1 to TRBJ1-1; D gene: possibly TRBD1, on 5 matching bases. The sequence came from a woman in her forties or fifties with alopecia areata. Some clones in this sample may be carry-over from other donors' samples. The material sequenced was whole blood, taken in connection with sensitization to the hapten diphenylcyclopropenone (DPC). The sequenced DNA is TGTGCCAGCAGTGCCGCCCGACAGCCGAACACTGAAGCTTTCTTT. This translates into CASSAARQPNTEAFF.